Presented here are 25 T cell receptor beta chains from one specimen sequenced in a study of Ad26.COV2.S vaccination and SARS-CoV-2 variants. The method was immunoSEQ multiplex PCR; TCRdb's version includes in-frame clones alone and lacks a portion of them. This sample has roughly 100,000 clones, with 60% to 85% found just once. This material consisted of peripheral blood, taken after recovery from COVID-19. The receptors stem from a human donor who had recovered from COVID-19.

A single count supports this clone. The J gene is TRBJ2-5, the V gene TRBV7-6, with 7 nucleotides matching TRBD2. The CDR3 length is 15 residues. Germline assignment: CDR1 SGHVS and CDR2 FNYEAQ. V lost 1 base and J lost 2; bases outside the gene matches: 4. The CDR3 DNA reads as TGTGCCAGCAGCTTAGTCGGGACTAAACAAGAGACCCAGTACTTC. Translating gives CASSLVGTKQETQYF.

The chain combines TRBV19 with TRBJ1-4; 7 positions agree with TRBD1. V shed 6 bases and J 8 bases; nucleotides not matched to a gene: 12. The V gene's germline CDR1 is LNHDA and CDR2 SQIVND (reference sequence). This CDR3 comprises 15 residues. The CDR3, as DNA: TGTGCCAGTAGCCCCACCGACAGGGATTTAGAAAAACTGTTTTTT. It codes for CASSPTDRDLEKLFF.

The chain combines TRBV7-9 with TRBJ2-5, with D maybe TRBD1 (5 bases). The CDR3 extends over 14 amino acids. Germline-derived CDR1 and CDR2 are SEHNR and FQNEAQ (reference sequence). The germline V and J ends were trimmed by 6 bases and 1 base, with 12 bases remaining between them. CDR3 sequence reads: CASRMTETQETQYF. CDR3 DNA: TGTGCCAGCAGGATGACAGAGACCCAAGAGACCCAGTACTTC.

The chain uses TRBV5-1 and TRBJ2-6; no reliable D call. In germline, CDR1 is SGHRS, CDR2 YFSETQ. Between the trimmed V and J ends, which lost 4 bases and 0 bases, there was a span of 14 bases. The CDR3 covers 17 residues. As DNA, the CDR3 is TGCGCCAGCAGCCCCTTTCCTCGTTCCTCTGGGGCCAACGTCCTGACTTTC. This sequence encodes CASSPFPRSSGANVLTF. The full variable domain, in which reference TRBV5-1 and TRBJ2-6 provide the parts outside the CDR3, is KAGVTQTPRYLIKTRGQQVTLSCSPISGHRSVSWYQQTPGQGLQFLFEYFSETQRNKGNFPGRFSGRQFSNSRSEMNVSTLELGDSALYLCASSPFPRSSGANVLTFGAGSRLTVL.

The V call is TRBV2, the J call TRBJ1-2, with D unclear. Between the trimmed V and J ends, which lost 3 bases and 2 bases, there was a span of 4 bases. CDR3 size: 12 residues. Germline CDR1 is SNHLY and CDR2 is FYNNEI. In DNA, the CDR3 is TGTGCCAGCAGTGAGGGAAACTATGGCTACACCTTC. Translated, it gives CASSEGNYGYTF. Full variable domain (remainder filled in from reference TRBV2 and TRBJ1-2): EPEVTQTPSHQVTQMGQEVILRCVPISNHLYFYWYRQILGQKVEFLVSFYNNEISEKSEIFDDQFSVERPDGSNFTLKIRSTKLEDSAMYFCASSEGNYGYTFGSGTRLTVV.

V gene TRBV29-1 combines with J gene TRBJ2-3, with 7 bases aligning to TRBD1. The CDR3 is 15 residues long. With 6 bases clipped from V and 5 bases from J, the junction kept 14 bases outside the gene matches. The germline V gene encodes CDR1 SQVTM and CDR2 ANQGSEA. The CDR3 region is CSVEVSGQSLDTQYF. DNA for the CDR3: TGCAGCGTAGAGGTATCGGGACAGAGCCTAGATACGCAGTATTTT.

This rearrangement joins TRBV7-9 to TRBJ1-5; no clear D. Trimming took 0 bases from V and 6 from J, leaving 15 bases between them. Germline V gene data show CDR1 as SEHNR and CDR2 as FQNEAQ (reference sequence). This CDR3 comprises 16 residues. CDR3 in DNA: TGTGCCAGCAGCTTAGCGCGCGGGAAAGAGGCTCAGCCCCAGCATTTT. Protein product: CASSLARGKEAQPQHF.

Points on this clone: A junction boundary mismatches the germline segment, possibly from a read error. At the DNA level, this CDR3 is encoded by other sequences in the same sample as well. The chain uses TRBV2 and TRBJ1-6; 9 bases fit TRBD1. This CDR3 has 13 amino acids. Looked up from germline, CDR1 is SNHLY and CDR2 is FYNNEI. CDR3 in amino acids: CATFTGGNSPLHF. The CDR3 DNA follows: TGTGCCACATTCACAGGGGGCAATTCGCCCCTCCACTTT.

This chain joins TRBV7-9 and TRBJ2-7; D not resolved. This CDR3 has 16 amino acids. The germline gives CDR1 SEHNR, CDR2 FQNEAQ (reference sequence). The germline V and J ends were trimmed by 5 bases and 0 bases, with 17 bases remaining between them. The CDR3, as DNA: TGTGCCAGCAGCCGGATCAAGACAACGGGCTCCTACGAGCAGTACTTC. Translating gives CASSRIKTTGSYEQYF.

V usage is TRBV2 and J usage is TRBJ1-6; no definite D call. The CDR3 runs 14 residues. The V end lost 2 bases, the J end lost 9 bases, and 11 bases lay between the germline ends. Germline V CDR1 and CDR2: SNHLY, FYNNEI. CDR3 nucleotides: TGTGCCAGCAGTGAACTCGAGCGTGGTTCACCCCTCCACTTT. It yields the protein CASSELERGSPLHF.

J is TRBJ2-5 and V is TRBV19; the D is unclear. This CDR3 spans 14 amino acids. The germline CDR1 and CDR2 sequences are LNHDA and SQIVND (reference sequence). V was clipped by 4 bases and J by 3 bases, with 12 bases between them. The DNA for the CDR3 is TGTGCCAGTAGTACGGTGGCAGATAAAGAGACCCAGTACTTC. Amino acid sequence: CASSTVADKETQYF.

This chain uses TRBV2 with TRBJ2-7, with D perhaps matching TRBD2 (5 bases). CDR3 length: 12 residues. Germline loops: CDR1 SNHLY, CDR2 FYNNEI. V dropped 4 bases and J dropped 5 bases, with 9 bases sitting between them. The CDR3 loop is CASSGGGDEQYF. CDR3 coding DNA: TGTGCCAGCAGTGGTGGAGGCGACGAGCAGTACTTC.

In its sample, this clone was seen a few times. The chain combines TRBV28 with TRBJ2-1; 8 nucleotides line up with TRBD1. Germline values: CDR1 MDHEN, CDR2 SYDVKM. With 1 base clipped from V and 7 bases from J, the junction kept 6 bases outside the gene matches. This CDR3 contains 15 residues. This CDR3 reads CASSLSVGQENEQFF. The CDR3 DNA sequence: TGTGCCAGCAGTTTATCAGTGGGACAGGAAAATGAGCAGTTCTTC.

CDR3 nucleotide sequence: TGTGCCAGCAGCTTGGCGCTAGCGGCAACAGATACGCAGTATTTT. Residues: CASSLALAATDTQYF. The chain links TRBV5-6 to TRBJ2-3; 7 bases fit TRBD2. CDR1 is SGHDT, CDR2 YYEEEE, per germline. Trimming took 0 bases from V and 3 from J; bases not matched to a gene: 4. The CDR3 runs 15 residues.

The chain recombines TRBV7-9 with TRBJ1-1; D not certain. This CDR3 contains 13 residues. Deletions cut 8 bases from V and 2 bases from J, with 12 bases between. Germline CDR1 SEHNR, CDR2 FQNEAQ (reference sequence). The CDR3 is CASRTSGNTEAFF. For the CDR3, the DNA is TGTGCCAGCCGCACGAGCGGAAACACTGAAGCTTTCTTT.

Comment on this clone: The junction shows a germline mismatch at one end, possibly a read error. The V and J genes are TRBV11-2 and TRBJ2-7; perhaps TRBD1 as D (5 bases). The CDR3 consists of 11 residues. The germline V gene has CDR1 SGHAT and CDR2 FQNNGV. DNA for the CDR3: TGTGCCAGCAGCTTAGGGACACACAAGGACTTC. Protein sequence: CASSLGTHKDF.

This chain connects TRBV6-5 to TRBJ2-1; 9 bases align to TRBD2. Trimming removed 7 bases from V and 4 bases from J; junction bases left unmatched: 8. CDR1 and CDR2 from the germline V gene are MNHEY and SVGAGI. The CDR3 consists of 15 residues. The CDR3 DNA sequence: TGTGCCAGCACCGACCCCGCGGGGGGGTACAATGAGCAGTTCTTC. This translates into CASTDPAGGYNEQFF.

The V and J genes are TRBV10-2 and TRBJ1-6; no clear D gene. This CDR3 spans 12 amino acids. Germline V gives CDR1 WSHSY, CDR2 SAAADI. The ends were cut back, 6 bases at V and 4 bases at J, with 4 bases in the middle. CDR3: CASRVYNSPLHF. Here the CDR3 DNA reads TGCGCCAGCAGGGTATATAATTCACCCCTCCACTTT.

The rearrangement joins TRBV7-2 to TRBJ2-7; TRBD1 aligns across 10 bases. Unmatched junction bases numbered 6, after V lost 0 bases and J lost 4 bases. This CDR3 is built from 16 residues. The germline V gene has CDR1 SGHTA and CDR2 FQGNSA. CDR3 loop: CASSLAGGQGTYEQYF. CDR3 bases: TGTGCCAGCAGCTTAGCGGGGGGACAGGGGACGTACGAGCAGTACTTC.

V usage is TRBV5-6 and J usage is TRBJ1-4; 7 bases agree with TRBD1. The ends lost 3 bases at V and 8 bases at J; junction bases unmatched: 16. The CDR3 loop spans 17 amino acids. Germline loops: CDR1 SGHDT, CDR2 YYEEEE. The DNA of the CDR3 is TGTGCCAGCAGCTGGACGACAGGGATTGGTGTCGCGGAAAAACTGTTTTTT. This sequence encodes CASSWTTGIGVAEKLFF. The whole variable domain, filled in from reference TRBV5-6 and TRBJ1-4, reads DAGVTQSPTHLIKTRGQQVTLRCSPKSGHDTVSWYQQALGQGPQFIFQYYEEEERQRGNFPDRFSGHQFPNYSSELNVNALLLGDSALYLCASSWTTGIGVAEKLFFGSGTQLSVL.

The V and J genes are TRBV5-5 and TRBJ1-2, with 8 bases fitting TRBD1. Germline V gene lookup returns CDR1 SGHKS and CDR2 YYEKEE (reference sequence). The V segment lost 3 bases and the J segment 5 bases; nucleotides outside the gene matches: 6. CDR3 length equals 14 residues. CDR3 sequence (DNA): TGTGCCAGCAGCTCTTGGACAGGGAATTATGGCTACACCTTC. Translation gives CASSSWTGNYGYTF.

The CDR3 DNA reads as TGTGCCAGCAGCTTGGTTAGCAGCACAGATACGCAGTATTTT. Translation: CASSLVSSTDTQYF. The rearrangement links TRBV5-4 to TRBJ2-3, with D unresolved. V dropped 0 bases and J dropped 0 bases, with 5 bases sitting between them. The CDR3 runs to 14 residues. Germline assignment: CDR1 SGHNT and CDR2 YYREEE (reference sequence).

The V gene is TRBV5-1, the J gene TRBJ2-1, with 9 bases identical to TRBD1. The CDR3 spans 14 residues. CDR1 is SGHRS, CDR2 YFSETQ, per germline. V dropped 4 bases and J dropped 5; count of bases not matched to a gene: 4. CDR3 in DNA: TGCGCCAGCAGCACAGGGGGCGGAAACAATGAGCAGTTCTTC. As protein: CASSTGGGNNEQFF.

This chain connects TRBV9 to TRBJ2-3; 13 bases align to TRBD2. After removal of 4 bases from V and 1 base from J, the junction contained 6 bases not matched to a gene. There are 17 residues in the CDR3. Germline CDR1 SGDLS, CDR2 YYNGEE. CDR3 coding DNA: TGTGCCAGCAGCATAACCGGGACTAGCGGGGGCACAGATACGCAGTATTTT. Protein product: CASSITGTSGGTDTQYF.

The table lists this clone with a count of one. V usage is TRBV19 and J usage is TRBJ1-4; D not certain. Germline values: CDR1 LNHDA, CDR2 SQIVND (reference sequence). The length of the CDR3 is 13 residues. V was pared by 6 bases and J by 8 bases, with 13 bases between. The DNA for the CDR3 is TGTGCCAGTAGCTTGAATTCCGGGGAAAAACTGTTTTTT. Translating gives CASSLNSGEKLFF.